The clone carrying this T cell receptor beta chain was seen repeatedly, ten times or more. TCRbeta library construction was performed incorporating unique molecular identifiers. TCRdb ran MiXCR on the PCR reads and lists one entry per CDR3 protein. The sample has over 150,000 distinct CDR3 sequences, about 6.4% seen once; the top ten hold roughly 3%. This sample is part of a study of T-cell reconstitution after alpha-beta-depleted transplantation in children. This CDR3 is 15 amino acids long. Trimming took 2 bases from V and 3 from J; bases not matched to a gene: 9. Germline V gene data show CDR1 as DFQATT and CDR2 as SNEGSKA (reference sequence).

This clonotype was sampled from a human donor who donated a stem cell graft to a child with Wiskott-Aldrich syndrome. The sample here was PBMCs from the stem cell graft donor, taken from the stem cell graft. The chain uses TRBV20-1 and TRBJ1-1, with 7 nucleotides matching TRBD1. CDR3 in amino acids: CSARPVLDRDTEAFF. As DNA, the CDR3 is TGCAGTGCTAGACCTGTCCTCGACAGGGACACTGAAGCTTTCTTT.